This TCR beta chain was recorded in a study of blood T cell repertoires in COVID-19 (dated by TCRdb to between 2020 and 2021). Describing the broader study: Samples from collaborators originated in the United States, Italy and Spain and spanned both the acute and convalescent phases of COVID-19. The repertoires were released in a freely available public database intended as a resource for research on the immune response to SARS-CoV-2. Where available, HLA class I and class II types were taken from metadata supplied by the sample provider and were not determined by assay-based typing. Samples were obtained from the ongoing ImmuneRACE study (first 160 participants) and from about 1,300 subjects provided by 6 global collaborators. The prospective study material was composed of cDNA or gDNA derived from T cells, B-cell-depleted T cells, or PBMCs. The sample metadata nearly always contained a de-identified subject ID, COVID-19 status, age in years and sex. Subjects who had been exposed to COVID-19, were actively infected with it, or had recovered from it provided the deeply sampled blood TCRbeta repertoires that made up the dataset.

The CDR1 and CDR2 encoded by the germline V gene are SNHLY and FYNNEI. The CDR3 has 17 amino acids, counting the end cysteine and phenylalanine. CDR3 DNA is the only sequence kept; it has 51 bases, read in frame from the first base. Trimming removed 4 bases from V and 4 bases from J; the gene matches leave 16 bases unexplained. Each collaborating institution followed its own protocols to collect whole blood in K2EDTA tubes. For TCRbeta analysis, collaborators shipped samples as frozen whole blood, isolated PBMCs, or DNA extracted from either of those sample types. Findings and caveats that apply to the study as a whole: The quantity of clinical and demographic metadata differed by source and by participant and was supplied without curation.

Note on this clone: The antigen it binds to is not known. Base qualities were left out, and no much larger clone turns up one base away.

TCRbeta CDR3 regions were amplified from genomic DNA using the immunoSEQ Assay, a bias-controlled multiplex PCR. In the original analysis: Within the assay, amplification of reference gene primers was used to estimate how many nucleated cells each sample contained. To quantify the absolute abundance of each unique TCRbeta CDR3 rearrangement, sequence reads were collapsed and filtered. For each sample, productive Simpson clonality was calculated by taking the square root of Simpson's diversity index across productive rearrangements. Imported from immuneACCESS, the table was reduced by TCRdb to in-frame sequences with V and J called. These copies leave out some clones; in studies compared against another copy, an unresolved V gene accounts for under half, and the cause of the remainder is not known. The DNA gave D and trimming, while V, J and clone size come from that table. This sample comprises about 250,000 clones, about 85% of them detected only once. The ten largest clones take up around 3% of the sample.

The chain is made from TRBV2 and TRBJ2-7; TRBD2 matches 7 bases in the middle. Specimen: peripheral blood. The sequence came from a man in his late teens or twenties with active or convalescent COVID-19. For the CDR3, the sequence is CASSGPPGSGEAYEQYF. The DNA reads TGTGCCAGCAGTGGGCCCCCGGGGAGCGGGGAAGCTTACGAGCAGTACTTC. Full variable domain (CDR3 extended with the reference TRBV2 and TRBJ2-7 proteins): EPEVTQTPSHQVTQMGQEVILRCVPISNHLYFYWYRQILGQKVEFLVSFYNNEISEKSEIFDDQFSVERPDGSNFTLKIRSTKLEDSAMYFCASSGPPGSGEAYEQYFGPGTRLTVT.